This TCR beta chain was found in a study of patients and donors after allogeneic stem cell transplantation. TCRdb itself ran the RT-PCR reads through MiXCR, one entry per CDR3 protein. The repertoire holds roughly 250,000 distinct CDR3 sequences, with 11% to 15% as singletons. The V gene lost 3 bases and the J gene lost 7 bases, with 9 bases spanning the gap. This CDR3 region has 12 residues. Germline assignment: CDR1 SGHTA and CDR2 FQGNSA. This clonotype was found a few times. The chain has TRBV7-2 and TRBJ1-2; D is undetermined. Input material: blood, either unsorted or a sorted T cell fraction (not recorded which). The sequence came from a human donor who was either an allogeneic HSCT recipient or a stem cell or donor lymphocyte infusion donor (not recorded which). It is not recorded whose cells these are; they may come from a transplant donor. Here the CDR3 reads CASSFPGVGYTF. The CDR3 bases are TGTGCCAGCAGCTTTCCCGGGGTTGGCTACACCTTC.